This TCR beta chain was captured by sequencing in a study of cytomegalovirus exposure and HLA in healthy donors. Study-level background: Falling in the Caucasian-associated ancestry cluster were 81% of 350 to 400 genotyped donors. General study results and limits: Most likely, a cluster of highly shared sequence variants arose as a sequencing artifact.

It was with 60 Vbeta and 13 Jbeta primers that the PCR ran. The protocol was immunoSEQ multiplex PCR, while the TCRdb copy is restricted to in-frame clones and leaves out a portion. The sample has about 150,000 clones, roughly four fifths seen once. Of note for this clone: Antigen unknown. At one boundary the junction diverges from the germline segment, which might be a read error.

The sequencing input was PBMCs. The receptor was derived from a man aged 35-49 years in good health and CMV-seronegative.

The CDR3 nucleotides are TGTGCCACCAGCAGAACGTGGGGGGAAAACAGTCAGTACTTC. It encodes CATSRTWGENSQYF. This chain connects TRBV15 to TRBJ2-4, with a weak D call TRBD2 (6 bases). The germline gives CDR1 LNHNV, CDR2 YYDKDF (reference sequence). This CDR3 spans 14 amino acids.